The TCR beta chain described here comes from a study of response to subunit inactivated influenza vaccine. Trimming removed 6 bases from V and 1 base from J, with 16 bases in between. The CDR3 runs 16 residues. In germline, CDR1 is ENHRY, CDR2 SYGVKD. TCRdb used MiXCR to reprocess the RT-PCR reads, holding one entry per CDR3 protein. The sample contains 530,000 or so distinct CDR3 sequences, around 15% of which appear only once. This clonotype was picked up many times. Its specificity is not known. Study-wide findings and caveats: Authors suggested each seasonal flu vaccination may recruit only limited numbers of new T cells.

The source of this sequence is a man aged 45-65 years who received an inactivated influenza vaccine. This chain links TRBV10-3 with TRBJ1-3; TRBD1 might be the D (6 bases). The sample here was PBMCs from blood, taken about 11 days after vaccination. The CDR3 region has the DNA TGTGCCATCAGCGACCCAGGGAGGGGGTCTGGAAACACCATATATTTT. This codes for CAISDPGRGSGNTIYF.